This TCR beta chain is drawn from a study of shared clonotypes between healthy human individuals. Recent acute infections and vaccinations were absent in the healthy HIV-negative adult donors. General study points: Limitation of the genetic and exposure-history diversity represented came from the few donors. Blood alone was sampled, and tissue repertoires likely differ.

Trimming at V came to 8 bases and at J to 4 bases, leaving 6 bases not matched to a gene. The CDR3 is 13 residues long. CDR1 MDHEN and CDR2 SYDVKM come from the germline V gene. TCRdb keeps only in-frame clones here, not all; method: immunoSEQ multiplex PCR. The profile shows under 1,100,000 clones, about 80% of them singletons. Details on this clone: Its antigen is not known.

The chain recombines TRBV28 with TRBJ1-2; TRBD1 aligns across 8 bases. The TCR originated in a man between 18 and 35 years old in good health. Some clones in this sample may be carry-over from other donors' samples. The specimen sequenced was memory CD4+ T cells from PBMCs. Stated subset: CD45RA-negative fraction. CDR3 amino acids: CASRTGLGYGYTF. CDR3 nucleotides: TGTGCCAGCCGGACAGGGTTGGGCTATGGCTACACCTTC.